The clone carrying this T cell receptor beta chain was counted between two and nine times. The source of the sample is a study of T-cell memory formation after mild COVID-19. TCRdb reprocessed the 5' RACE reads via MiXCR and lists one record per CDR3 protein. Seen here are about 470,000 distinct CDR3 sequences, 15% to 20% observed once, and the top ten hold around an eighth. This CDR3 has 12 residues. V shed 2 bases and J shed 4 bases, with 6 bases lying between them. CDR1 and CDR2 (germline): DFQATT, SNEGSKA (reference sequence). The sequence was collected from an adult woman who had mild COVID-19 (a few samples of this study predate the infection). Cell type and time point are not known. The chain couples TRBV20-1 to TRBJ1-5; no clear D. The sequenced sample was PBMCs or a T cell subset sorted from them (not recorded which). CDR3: CSARSGNQPQHF. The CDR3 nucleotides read TGCAGTGCTAGAAGCGGAAATCAGCCCCAGCATTTT.